This TCR beta chain was profiled in a study of cytomegalovirus exposure and HLA in healthy donors (dated by TCRdb to 2017 to 2019). At the level of the whole study: According to a later analysis, the roughly 120 validation repertoires were produced on the same platform as the 666 repertoires of the first cohort. The study aimed to test whether cataloging public T cell receptors could reveal signatures of past pathogen exposure. The study combined high-throughput TCR immunosequencing, statistical association of individual TCRs with disease status, and machine learning to predict cytomegalovirus infection status. In addition to the first cohort of 650 to 800 subjects, a separate validation cohort of 120 different subjects was used.

To prepare the library, the immunoSEQ multiplex PCR assay was applied. The study's processing was this. A statistical classification framework was built to diagnose cytomegalovirus status from the catalog of TCR beta chain sequences. What TCRdb holds here is the immuneACCESS table cut down to in-frame rearrangements. Part of the clones is not present; checked against another copy, under half of the missing clones reflect an unresolved V gene, and the others are unexplained. For V, J and clone size, that table is used; D and trimming come from the DNA. The sample data list fewer than 250,000 clones, and around nine tenths of these were observed just once. Around 2.6% of the sample comes from the top ten. The donors belonged to the validation cohort of over a hundred subjects, which was separate from the approximately 700-subject first cohort. Here is what the overall study found, with its caveats: A later analysis had no HLA typing for the validation cohort, so co-occurrence there was scored across all 120 repertoires. Most TCR sequences were seen in very few donors, while some public TCRs were found in many individuals. In vitro tests confirmed that three of the cytomegalovirus-associated TCR beta chains recognize cytomegalovirus antigens. According to the authors, the approach could potentially be generalized to other disease states and immunological phenotypes. A total of some 180 TCR beta chains were listed by the study as associated with cytomegalovirus. The classifier was reported to diagnose cytomegalovirus status with high specificity and sensitivity in both the original and validation cohorts. Subsequent analysis determined that TCRs grouped into clusters in the first cohort also showed a tendency toward co-occurrence across the approximately 110 validation repertoires, and 85% to 95% of cluster scores exceeded 0.

The cysteine opens and the phenylalanine closes a CDR3 of 17 amino acids. The entry retains the CDR3 DNA only, 51 bases that are in frame from base 1. The germline V gene specifies SGHVS as CDR1 and FQNEAQ as CDR2. Between the V and J ends, shortened by 5 bases and 0 bases respectively, the junction contains 17 bases. A remark on this clone: The specificity of this receptor is unknown. No base quality values were provided; no much bigger clone lies one nucleotide off.

This receptor chain uses TRBV7-8 and TRBJ1-5; the D segment cannot be called with confidence. This sequence originates from a man aged 18 to 30 in good health and CMV-seronegative. The sequenced material came from PBMCs. In nucleotide form, the sequence is TGTGCCAGCAGCCAAGAGCGTGGCGGATATAGCAATCAGCCCCAGCATTTT. Its coded protein is CASSQERGGYSNQPQHF.